The clone carrying this T cell receptor (beta chain) is a singleton in its sample. Its antigen is currently unknown. These data come from a study of tissue T cells after allogeneic stem cell transplantation. Adult allogeneic hematopoietic cell transplant recipients with steroid-refractory graft-versus-host disease were prospectively enrolled for research autopsy. Autopsy tissues included GI tract, liver, skin and lymphoid organs. TCRbeta CDR3 was sequenced at survey depth with template counts. Sequencing was performed with immunoSEQ multiplex PCR; in TCRdb, only in-frame clones are kept and a portion is missing. The sample lists 2,500 to 3,000 clones, 50% to 75% seen once, with 15% to 19% in the top ten. Study-level points and caveats: Blood and spleen captured only part of the tissue TCR repertoire. Anatomically similar tissues had similar TCR repertoires within each patient.

The material sequenced was descending colon tissue, taken at autopsy. The TCR comes from a male patient aged 60 or older with steroid-refractory graft-versus-host disease after an allogeneic stem cell transplant. Among the T cells, some may be from the graft donor.

CDR3 sequence reads: CASSLASGGNTEAFF. For the CDR3, the DNA is TGCGCCAGCAGCTTGGCGTCCGGGGGAAACACTGAAGCTTTCTTT. V gene TRBV5-1 combines with J gene TRBJ1-1, with TRBD1 as a possible D gene (5 bases). The CDR3 contains 15 residues. Germline V lookup: CDR1 SGHRS, CDR2 YFSETQ. V lost 0 bases, J lost 2 bases, and 11 bases lay in between.